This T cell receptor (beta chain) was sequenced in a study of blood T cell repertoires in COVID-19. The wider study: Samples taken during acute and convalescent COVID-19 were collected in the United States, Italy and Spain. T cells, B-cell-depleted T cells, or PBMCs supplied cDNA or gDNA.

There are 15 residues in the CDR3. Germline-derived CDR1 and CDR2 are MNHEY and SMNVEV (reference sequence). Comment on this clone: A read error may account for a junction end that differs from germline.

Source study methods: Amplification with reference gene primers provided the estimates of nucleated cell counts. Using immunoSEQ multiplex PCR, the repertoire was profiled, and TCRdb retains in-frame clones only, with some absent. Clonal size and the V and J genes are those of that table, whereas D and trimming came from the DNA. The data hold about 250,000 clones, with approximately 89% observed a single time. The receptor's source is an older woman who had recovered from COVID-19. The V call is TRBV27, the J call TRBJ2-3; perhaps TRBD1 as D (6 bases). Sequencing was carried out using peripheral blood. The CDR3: CASRLQGLTTDTQYF. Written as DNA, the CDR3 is TGTGCCAGCCGTTTACAGGGTTTAACAACAGATACGCAGTATTTT.